This T cell receptor (beta chain) was found in a study of T cell repertoires in cytomegalovirus infection. Study summary: Both CMV infection and a matching HLA type were indicated by public TCR beta signatures.

Ten or more counts support this clonotype. Its antigen remains unknown. Each CDR3 protein gets one entry after TCRdb re-called the reads with MiXCR. This table holds roughly 76,000 distinct CDR3 sequences, about 3.8% found once. This CDR3 contains 14 residues. CDR1 SGHRS and CDR2 YFSETQ come from the germline V gene. The germline V and J ends were trimmed by 1 base and 5 bases, with 12 bases remaining between them. Study outcomes and limitations: Individuals carrying CMV plus the relevant HLA were identified by cumulative frequency of public TCR beta families. Predominance within the ex vivo response was attributable to HLA-C-restricted CMV-specific TCR beta clonotypes.

The gene calls are TRBV5-1 and TRBJ2-5; D is uncertain. The TCR originated in a human donor in good health (CMV status not recorded). Some clones in this sample may be carry-over from other donors' samples. Material for sequencing was PBMCs. The CDR3 region is CASSLTGLRETQYF. CDR3 bases: TGCGCCAGCAGCTTGACTGGCCTCAGGGAGACCCAGTACTTC.